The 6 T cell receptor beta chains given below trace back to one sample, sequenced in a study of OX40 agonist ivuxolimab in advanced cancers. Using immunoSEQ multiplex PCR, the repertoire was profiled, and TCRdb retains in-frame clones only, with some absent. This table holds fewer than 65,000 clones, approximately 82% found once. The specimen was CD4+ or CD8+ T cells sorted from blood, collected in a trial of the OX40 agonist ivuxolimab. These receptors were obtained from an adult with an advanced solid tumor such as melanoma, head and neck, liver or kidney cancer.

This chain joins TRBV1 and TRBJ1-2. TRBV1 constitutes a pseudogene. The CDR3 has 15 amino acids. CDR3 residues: CTSRPRDGQNDGYTF. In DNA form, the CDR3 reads TGCACCAGCAGACCCAGGGACGGCCAAAATGATGGCTACACCTTC.

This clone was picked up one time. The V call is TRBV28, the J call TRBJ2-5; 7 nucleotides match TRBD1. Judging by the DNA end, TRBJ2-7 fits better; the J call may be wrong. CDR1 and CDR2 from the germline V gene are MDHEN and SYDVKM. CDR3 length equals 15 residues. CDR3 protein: CASSSLRQGTYEQYF. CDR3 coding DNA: TGTGCCAGCAGCTCCCTTAGACAGGGAACCTACGAGCAGTACTTC.

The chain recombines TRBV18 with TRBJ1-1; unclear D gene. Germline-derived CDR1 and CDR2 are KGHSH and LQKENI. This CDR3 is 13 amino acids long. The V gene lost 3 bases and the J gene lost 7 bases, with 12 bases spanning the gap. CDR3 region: CASSPQLDREAFF. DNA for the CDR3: TGTGCCAGCTCACCCCAACTGGACCGTGAAGCTTTCTTT. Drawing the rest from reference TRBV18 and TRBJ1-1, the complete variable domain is NAGVMQNPRHLVRRRGQEARLRCSPMKGHSHVYWYRQLPEEGLKFMVYLQKENIIDESGMPKERFSAEFPKEGPSILRIQQVVRGDSAAYFCASSPQLDREAFFGQGTRLTVV.

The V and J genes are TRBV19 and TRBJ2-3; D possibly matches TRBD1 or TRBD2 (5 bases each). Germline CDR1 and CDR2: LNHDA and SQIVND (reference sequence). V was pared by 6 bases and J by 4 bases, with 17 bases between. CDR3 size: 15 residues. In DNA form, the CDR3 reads TGTGCCAGTAGGGGACCGGGCCTGACGGCAGATACGCAGTATTTT. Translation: CASRGPGLTADTQYF.

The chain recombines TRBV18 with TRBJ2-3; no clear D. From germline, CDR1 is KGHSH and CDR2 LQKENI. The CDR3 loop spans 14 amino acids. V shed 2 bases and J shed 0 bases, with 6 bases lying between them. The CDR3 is CASSPRFSTDTQYF. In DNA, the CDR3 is TGTGCCAGCTCACCAAGGTTTAGCACAGATACGCAGTATTTT.

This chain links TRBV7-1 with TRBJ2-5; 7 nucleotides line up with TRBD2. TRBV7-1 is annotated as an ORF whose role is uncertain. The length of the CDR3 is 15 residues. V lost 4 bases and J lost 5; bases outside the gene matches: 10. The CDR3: CASSLYGGREETQYF. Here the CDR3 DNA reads TGTGCCAGCAGCTTATACGGTGGGCGGGAGGAGACCCAGTACTTC.